Below are 27 T cell receptor beta chains sequenced from a single sample in a study of blood T cell repertoires in COVID-19. The table came from immunoSEQ multiplex PCR; TCRdb's copy has only in-frame clones and leaves some out. The data hold some 300,000 clones, with about 88% observed a single time. The specimen sequenced was PBMCs or T cells enriched from blood (not recorded which). These receptors all come from a woman aged 55 to 70 in a cohort exposed to, infected with or recovered from COVID-19 (not recorded which).

There are a few counts of this clone. The chain couples TRBV27 to TRBJ2-5; TRBD2 matches 12 bases. CDR3 length equals 17 residues. The J segment lost 1 base and the V segment lost 4 bases, leaving 7 bases of the junction unmatched. The germline V gene has CDR1 MNHEY and CDR2 SMNVEV (reference sequence). The chain's CDR3 is CASSYTGLAGTQETQYF. In DNA, the CDR3 is TGTGCCAGCAGTTACACAGGACTAGCGGGGACCCAAGAGACCCAGTACTTC.

The chain recombines TRBV6-5 with TRBJ2-5; 8 bases match TRBD2. This CDR3 is 16 amino acids long. CDR1 is MNHEY and CDR2 is SVGAGI in the germline V gene. J was trimmed by 5 bases and V by 2 bases; bases with no gene match: 10. The CDR3 loop reads CASSYGYSGIGETQYF. CDR3 bases: TGTGCCAGCAGTTACGGGTATAGCGGGATTGGCGAGACCCAGTACTTC.

This clone appeared a single time. The chain has TRBV3-1 (or the pseudogene TRBV3-2) and TRBJ2-1; 12 bases fit TRBD2. CDR1 is LGHDT, CDR2 YNNKEL, per germline (reference sequence). The CDR3 is made up of 15 amino acids. Trimming at V came to 4 bases and at J to 10 bases, leaving 8 bases not matched to a gene. The CDR3 sequence is CASSLRGLAGGEQFF. The CDR3 region has the DNA TGTGCCAGCAGCCTCAGGGGACTAGCGGGTGGGGAGCAGTTCTTC.

The chain recombines TRBV7-3 with TRBJ2-3; D ambiguous. V dropped 5 bases and J dropped 2 bases, with 11 bases sitting between them. This CDR3 contains 14 residues. Germline V gene data show CDR1 as SGHTA and CDR2 as FQGTGA. CDR3 region: CASSSLVDTDTQYF. The CDR3 nucleotides read TGTGCCAGCAGCAGTCTAGTAGACACAGATACGCAGTATTTT.

This clone was found a few times. The CDR3 sequence is CASSLDWGGQPQHF. The CDR3 DNA reads TGCGCCAGCAGCTTGGATTGGGGGGGACAGCCCCAGCATTTT. The chain employs TRBV5-1 and TRBJ1-5, with a weak D call TRBD1 (5 bases). Germline CDR1 reads SGHRS; CDR2 reads YFSETQ. V was shortened by 0 bases and J by 7 bases, with 11 bases between the two germline ends. The CDR3 sequence is 14 residues long.

This clone showed up just a few times. The chain couples TRBV6-4 to TRBJ2-6; possibly TRBD1 for D (5 bases). The V and J ends lost 0 bases and 0 bases respectively, with 6 bases between them. Germline V CDR1 and CDR2: MRHNA, SNTAGT. There are 16 residues in the CDR3. The CDR3 sequence is CASSDSTVSGANVLTF. The CDR3 nucleotides read TGTGCCAGCAGTGACTCGACAGTCTCTGGGGCCAACGTCCTGACTTTC.

The J gene is TRBJ2-6, the V gene TRBV18; the match to TRBD1 covers 9 bases. This CDR3 is built from 19 residues. The ends lost 1 base at V and 0 bases at J; junction bases unmatched: 7. Germline V gives CDR1 KGHSH, CDR2 LQKENI. Here the CDR3 reads CASSPLGTGIFSGANVLTF. As DNA, the CDR3 is TGTGCCAGCTCACCACTCGGGACAGGGATTTTCTCTGGGGCCAACGTCCTGACTTTC.

This sequence joins TRBV27 and TRBJ1-3; 10 positions agree with TRBD1. CDR3 length: 15 residues. V trimming: 6 bases; J trimming: 8 bases; junction bases outside the gene matches: 10. Germline lookup yields CDR1 MNHEY and CDR2 SMNVEV (reference sequence). The CDR3 DNA follows: TGTGCCAGCAGATACAGCCGGGACAGGGGTCACACCATATATTTT. It is translated as CASRYSRDRGHTIYF.

This chain links TRBV5-1 with TRBJ2-3, with 9 bases aligning to TRBD2. The V segment lost 0 bases and the J segment 2 bases; nucleotides outside the gene matches: 1. The CDR3 has 15 amino acids. The germline CDR1 and CDR2 sequences are SGHRS and YFSETQ. CDR3 sequence (DNA): TGCGCCAGCAGCTTGGTAGCGGGGGTCACAGATACGCAGTATTTT. Encoded protein: CASSLVAGVTDTQYF.

The J gene is TRBJ1-2, the V gene TRBV19; tentative D call: TRBD1 (5 bases). Trimming stripped 6 bases from V and 2 bases from J, with 19 bases between. The CDR3 is 16 residues long. Germline V gene sequence: CDR1 LNHDA, CDR2 SQIVND (reference sequence). Here the CDR3 reads CASRRYRQAGNYGYTF. The CDR3 region has the DNA TGTGCCAGTAGACGATACAGGCAAGCTGGAAACTATGGCTACACCTTC. Complete variable domain (other parts from reference TRBV19 and TRBJ1-2): DGGITQSPKYLFRKEGQNVTLSCEQNLNHDAMYWYRQDPGQGLRLIYYSQIVNDFQKGDIAEGYSVSREKKESFPLTVTSAQKNPTAFYLCASRRYRQAGNYGYTFGSGTRLTVV.

This chain joins TRBV10-3 and TRBJ1-5; D is ambiguous. Trimming left V 5 bases short and J 5 bases short, with 16 bases between. This CDR3 has 15 residues. Germline V CDR1 and CDR2: ENHRY, SYGVKD. CDR3 sequence: CAISLGPPEDQPQHF. CDR3 nucleotide sequence: TGTGCCATCAGTCTAGGCCCTCCAGAAGATCAGCCCCAGCATTTT.

V usage is TRBV15 and J usage is TRBJ2-1, with TRBD1 matching over 10 bases. J lost 5 bases, V lost 6 bases, and 7 bases had no gene match. Germline CDR1 is LNHNV and CDR2 is YYDKDF (reference sequence). The CDR3 loop spans 15 amino acids. In DNA form, the CDR3 reads TGTGCCACCAGGGACCGGGACAGGGGCCACAATGAGCAGTTCTTC. Encoded protein: CATRDRDRGHNEQFF.

J is TRBJ1-4 and V is TRBV5-5, with a weak D call TRBD1 (6 bases). This CDR3 has 14 amino acids. Germline V CDR1 and CDR2: SGHKS, YYEKEE (reference sequence). Trimming left V 2 bases short and J 8 bases short, with 13 bases between. CDR3 protein: CASSLYRESEKLFF. The CDR3 DNA is TGTGCCAGCAGCTTATACAGGGAGTCGGAAAAACTGTTTTTT.

This rearrangement joins TRBV6-5 to TRBJ1-2; D might be TRBD1 (6 bases). V was shortened by 2 bases and J by 8 bases, with 15 bases between the two germline ends. The CDR3 is made up of 14 amino acids. The germline gives CDR1 MNHEY, CDR2 SVGAGI. CDR3 sequence reads: CASSYGPGTLGYTF. The CDR3 DNA reads TGTGCCAGCAGTTACGGACCCGGGACATTGGGCTACACCTTC.

At least ten counts were recorded for this clone. The chain has TRBV11-3 and TRBJ2-2; no reliable D call. CDR3 size: 14 residues. The ends were cut back, 5 bases at V and 1 base at J, with 8 bases in the middle. Germline V CDR1 and CDR2: SGHNT, YENEEA. CDR3 sequence: CASSLRGNTGELFF. CDR3 nucleotide sequence: TGTGCCAGCAGCCTAAGAGGGAACACCGGGGAGCTGTTTTTT.

This chain joins TRBV28 and TRBJ1-2, with a weak D call TRBD1 (6 bases). This CDR3 is built from 15 residues. Trimming left V 6 bases short and J 1 base short, with 15 bases between. CDR1 MDHEN and CDR2 SYDVKM come from the germline V gene. CDR3 sequence: CASSPLLQGNYGYTF. DNA for the CDR3: TGTGCCAGCAGCCCCCTACTACAGGGTAACTATGGCTACACCTTC.

This clone was seen only once. The V call is TRBV6-5, the J call TRBJ1-2; 7 nucleotides align to TRBD1. This CDR3 contains 12 residues. Germline V gives CDR1 MNHEY, CDR2 SVGAGI. V was clipped by 8 bases and J by 4 bases; unmatched bases: 4. The DNA of the CDR3 is TGTGCCAGCTATACAGGGGCCTATGGCTACACCTTC. Translation gives CASYTGAYGYTF.

The chain combines TRBV18 with TRBJ2-5; 11 nucleotides agree with TRBD2. The germline V gene encodes CDR1 KGHSH and CDR2 LQKENI. The CDR3 has 16 amino acids. Losses at the gene ends were 2 bases for V and 4 bases for J; bases not matched to a gene: 6. Written as DNA, the CDR3 is TGTGCCAGCTCACCAACGACTAGCGGGGTGGTAGAGACCCAGTACTTC. Translating it yields CASSPTTSGVVETQYF.

The rearrangement joins TRBV9 to TRBJ1-2, with D possibly TRBD1 on 6 matching bases. The CDR3 sequence is 13 residues long. Trimming removed 3 bases from V and 4 bases from J, with 10 bases in between. Per the germline V gene, CDR1 is SGDLS and CDR2 is YYNGEE. The CDR3 region has the DNA TGTGCCAGCAGCGATGGGGGGGCCTATGGCTACACCTTC. This codes for CASSDGGAYGYTF.

The chain recombines TRBV6-6 with TRBJ2-3, with 7 nucleotides matching TRBD2. The germline V gene encodes CDR1 MNHNY and CDR2 SVGAGI (reference sequence). V trimming: 6 bases; J trimming: 3 bases; junction bases outside the gene matches: 9. The CDR3 has 15 residues. CDR3 DNA sequence: TGTGCCAGCAGGGTCGCGGGAGTAGGGACAGATACGCAGTATTTT. Encoded protein: CASRVAGVGTDTQYF.

In its sample, this clone was seen a few times. This sequence joins TRBV24-1 and TRBJ2-1; TRBD2 matches at 10 bases. The J segment lost 8 bases and the V segment lost 10 bases, leaving 7 bases of the junction unmatched. The CDR3 runs 13 residues. The germline CDR1 and CDR2 sequences are KGHDR and SFDVKD. CDR3 sequence (DNA): TGTGCCACAGCTAGCGGGAGTAGGGATGAGCAGTTCTTC. Protein sequence: CATASGSRDEQFF.

The CDR3 loop is CASSLDGVSAGEKLFF. Written as DNA, the CDR3 is TGTGCCAGCAGCTTAGACGGGGTCAGCGCCGGAGAAAAACTGTTTTTT. The chain combines TRBV7-9 with TRBJ1-4; no definite D call. The CDR3 totals 16 residues. Per the germline V gene, CDR1 is SEHNR and CDR2 is FQNEAQ (reference sequence). V dropped 1 base and J dropped 8 bases, with 17 bases sitting between them.

The V and J genes are TRBV18 and TRBJ2-3; the match to TRBD2 covers 8 bases. The V and J ends lost 2 bases and 1 base, in that order; junction bases with no gene match: 5. The CDR3 has 16 residues. CDR1 is KGHSH, CDR2 LQKENI, per germline. CDR3 protein: CASSPVLAGRTDTQYF. CDR3 DNA: TGTGCCAGCTCACCAGTCCTAGCGGGCCGCACAGATACGCAGTATTTT.

The chain uses TRBV27 and TRBJ2-1; D remains ambiguous. The CDR3 is made up of 15 amino acids. V was cut by 6 bases and J by 0 bases, with 12 bases left in between. Per germline, CDR1 MNHEY and CDR2 SMNVEV (reference sequence). For the CDR3, the DNA is TGTGCCAGCAGGCAGACTGTAAGCTCCTACAATGAGCAGTTCTTC. Amino acids: CASRQTVSSYNEQFF.

This sequence joins TRBV4-3 and TRBJ2-2; 11 positions match TRBD1. Germline V lookup: CDR1 LGHNA, CDR2 YSLEER. Trimming took 1 base from V and 8 from J; bases not matched to a gene: 15. The CDR3 covers 19 residues. The CDR3 coding sequence is TGCGCCAGCAGCCAAGCTCCGGCGGGACAGGGGGTGCTAGTGGGGGAGCTGTTTTTT. It codes for CASSQAPAGQGVLVGELFF.

The chain recombines TRBV9 with TRBJ2-1; TRBD2 agrees at 10 bases. From germline, CDR1 is SGDLS and CDR2 YYNGEE. The CDR3 has 15 residues. Trimming took 1 base from V and 10 from J; bases not matched to a gene: 8. CDR3 sequence reads: CASSVRAGGPGEQFF. The CDR3 coding sequence is TGTGCCAGCAGCGTACGAGCGGGAGGGCCTGGGGAGCAGTTCTTC.

The gene calls are TRBV2 and TRBJ2-1; a weak D match, TRBD2 (5 bases). V was trimmed by 3 bases and J by 7 bases, leaving 16 bases between them. CDR3 size: 15 residues. CDR1 and CDR2 from the germline V gene are SNHLY and FYNNEI. In DNA form, the CDR3 reads TGTGCCAGCAGTGACGGGGATGTGGGGAATAATGAGCAGTTCTTC. Protein product: CASSDGDVGNNEQFF.